The source of this T cell receptor (beta chain) is a study of OX40 agonist ivuxolimab in advanced cancers. Looking at the study overall: Having had anti-PD-1, anti-PD-L1 or anti-CTLA-4 therapy before was allowed, and roughly 39% had some.

CDR3 length: 14 residues. Trimming left V 11 bases short and J 0 bases short, with 15 bases between. Germline CDR1 is MDHEN and CDR2 is SYDVKM. Assay: immunoSEQ multiplex PCR; the TCRdb copy retains only in-frame clones and omits some. The table shows about 80,000 clones, with around nine tenths occurring only once. The TCR was taken from an adult with an advanced solid tumor such as melanoma, head and neck, liver or kidney cancer. Sequences were derived from CD4+ or CD8+ T cells sorted from blood, sampled in a trial of the OX40 agonist ivuxolimab. The gene calls are TRBV28 and TRBJ2-3, with D maybe TRBD2 (5 bases). The CDR3 loop reads CALGRAISTDTQYF. The CDR3 DNA sequence: TGTGCCCTCGGGCGGGCGATCAGCACAGATACGCAGTATTTT.